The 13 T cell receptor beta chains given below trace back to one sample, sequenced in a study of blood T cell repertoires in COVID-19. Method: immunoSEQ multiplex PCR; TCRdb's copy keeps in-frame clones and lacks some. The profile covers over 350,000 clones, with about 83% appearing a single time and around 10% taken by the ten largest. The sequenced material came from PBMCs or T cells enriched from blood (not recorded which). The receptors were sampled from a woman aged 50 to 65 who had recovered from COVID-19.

This CDR3 is CASSLQGSNTGELFF. The DNA for the CDR3 is TGTGCCAGCAGCTTGCAGGGATCCAACACCGGGGAGCTGTTTTTT. The chain couples TRBV5-5 to TRBJ2-2; a weak D match, TRBD1 (5 bases). The V end was cut by 1 base, the J end by 2 bases, with 9 bases between. The CDR3 runs to 15 residues. In germline, CDR1 is SGHKS, CDR2 YYEKEE (reference sequence).

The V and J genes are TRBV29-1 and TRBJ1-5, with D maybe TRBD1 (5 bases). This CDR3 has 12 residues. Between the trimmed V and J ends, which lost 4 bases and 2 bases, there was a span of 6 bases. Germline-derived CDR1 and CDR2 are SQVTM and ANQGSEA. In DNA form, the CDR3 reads TGCAGCGTTGGGGGGGGCAATCAGCCCCAGCATTTT. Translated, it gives CSVGGGNQPQHF.

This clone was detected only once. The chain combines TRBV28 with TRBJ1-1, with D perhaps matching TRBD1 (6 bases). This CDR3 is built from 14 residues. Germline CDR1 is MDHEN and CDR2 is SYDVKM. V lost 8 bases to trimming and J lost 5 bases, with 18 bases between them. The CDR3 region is CASGGQTKGTEAFF. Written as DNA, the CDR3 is TGTGCCAGCGGGGGCCAAACCAAGGGGACTGAAGCTTTCTTT.

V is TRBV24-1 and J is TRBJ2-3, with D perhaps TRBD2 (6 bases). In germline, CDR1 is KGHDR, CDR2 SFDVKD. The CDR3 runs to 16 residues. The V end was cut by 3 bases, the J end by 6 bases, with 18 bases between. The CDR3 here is CATSDTLAPLGDTQYF. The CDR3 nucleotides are TGTGCCACCAGTGATACTCTAGCGCCCTTGGGGGATACGCAGTATTTT.

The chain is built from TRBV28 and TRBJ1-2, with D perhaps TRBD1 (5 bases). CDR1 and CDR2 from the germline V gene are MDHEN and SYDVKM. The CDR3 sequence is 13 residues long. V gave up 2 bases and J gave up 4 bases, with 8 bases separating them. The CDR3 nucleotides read TGTGCCAGCAGTTTAGGGGGGAGCTATGGCTACACCTTC. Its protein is CASSLGGSYGYTF.

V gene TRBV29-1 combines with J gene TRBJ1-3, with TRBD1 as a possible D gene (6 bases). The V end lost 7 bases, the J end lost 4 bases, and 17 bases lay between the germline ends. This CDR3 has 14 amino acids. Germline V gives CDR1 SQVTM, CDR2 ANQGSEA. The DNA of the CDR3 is TGCAGCGCCGGCGGGACATCAAAGGGAAACACCATATATTTT. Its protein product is CSAGGTSKGNTIYF.

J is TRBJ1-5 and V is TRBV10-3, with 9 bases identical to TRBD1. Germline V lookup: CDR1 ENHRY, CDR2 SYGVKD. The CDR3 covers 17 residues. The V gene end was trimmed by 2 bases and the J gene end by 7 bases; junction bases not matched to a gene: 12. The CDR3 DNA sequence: TGTGCCATCAGTGAGGGGACAGGGTTCGCGGAGAGCCAGCCCCAGCATTTT. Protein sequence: CAISEGTGFAESQPQHF.

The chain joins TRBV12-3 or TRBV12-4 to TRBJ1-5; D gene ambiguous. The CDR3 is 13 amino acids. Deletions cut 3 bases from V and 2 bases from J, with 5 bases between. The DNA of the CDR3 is TGTGCCAGCAGTTTCGAGGGCAATCAGCCCCAGCATTTT. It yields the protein CASSFEGNQPQHF.

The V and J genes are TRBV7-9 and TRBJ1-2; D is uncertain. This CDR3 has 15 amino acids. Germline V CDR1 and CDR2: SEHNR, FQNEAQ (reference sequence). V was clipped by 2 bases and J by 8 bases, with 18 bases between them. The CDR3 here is CASSLSSAGTRGYTF. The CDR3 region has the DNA TGTGCCAGCAGCTTATCTTCGGCGGGAACCCGAGGCTACACCTTC.

DNA for the CDR3: TGTGCCAGCAGTTTATCGAGCGGGGGACCTTTCACCGGGGAGCTGTTTTTT. Protein sequence: CASSLSSGGPFTGELFF. The chain combines TRBV27 with TRBJ2-2, with 8 bases matching TRBD2. This CDR3 is built from 17 residues. Germline assignment: CDR1 MNHEY and CDR2 SMNVEV (reference sequence). V shed 0 bases and J 4 bases; nucleotides not matched to a gene: 7.

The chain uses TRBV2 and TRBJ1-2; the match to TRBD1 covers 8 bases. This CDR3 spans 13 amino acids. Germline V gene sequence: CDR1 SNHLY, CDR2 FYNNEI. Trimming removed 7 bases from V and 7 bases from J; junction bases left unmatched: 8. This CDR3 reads CASILDREGGYTF. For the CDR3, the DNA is TGTGCCAGCATCTTGGACAGGGAGGGTGGCTACACCTTC. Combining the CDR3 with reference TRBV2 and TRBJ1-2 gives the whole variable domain EPEVTQTPSHQVTQMGQEVILRCVPISNHLYFYWYRQILGQKVEFLVSFYNNEISEKSEIFDDQFSVERPDGSNFTLKIRSTKLEDSAMYFCASILDREGGYTFGSGTRLTVV.

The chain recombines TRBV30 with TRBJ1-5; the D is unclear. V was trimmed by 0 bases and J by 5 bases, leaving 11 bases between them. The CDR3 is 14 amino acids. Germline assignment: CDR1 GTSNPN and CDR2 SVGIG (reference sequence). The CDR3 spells CAWSVLGGDQPQHF. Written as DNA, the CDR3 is TGTGCCTGGAGTGTACTAGGTGGGGATCAGCCCCAGCATTTT.

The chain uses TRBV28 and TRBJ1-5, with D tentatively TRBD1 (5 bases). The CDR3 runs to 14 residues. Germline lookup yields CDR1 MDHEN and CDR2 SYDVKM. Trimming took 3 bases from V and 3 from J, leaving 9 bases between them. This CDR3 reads CASSFFGANQPQHF. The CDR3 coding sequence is TGTGCCAGCAGTTTCTTTGGGGCCAATCAGCCCCAGCATTTT.